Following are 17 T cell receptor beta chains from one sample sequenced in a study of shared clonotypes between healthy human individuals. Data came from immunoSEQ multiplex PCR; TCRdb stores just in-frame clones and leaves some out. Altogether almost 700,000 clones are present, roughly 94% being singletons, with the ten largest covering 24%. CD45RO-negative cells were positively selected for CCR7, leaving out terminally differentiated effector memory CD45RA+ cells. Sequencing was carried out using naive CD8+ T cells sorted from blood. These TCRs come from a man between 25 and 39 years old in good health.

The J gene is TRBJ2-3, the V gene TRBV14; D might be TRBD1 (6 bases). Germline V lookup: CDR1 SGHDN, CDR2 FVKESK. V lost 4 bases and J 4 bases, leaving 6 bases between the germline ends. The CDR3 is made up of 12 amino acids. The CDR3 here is CASSPGADTQYF. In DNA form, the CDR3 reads TGTGCCAGCAGCCCAGGGGCAGATACGCAGTATTTT.

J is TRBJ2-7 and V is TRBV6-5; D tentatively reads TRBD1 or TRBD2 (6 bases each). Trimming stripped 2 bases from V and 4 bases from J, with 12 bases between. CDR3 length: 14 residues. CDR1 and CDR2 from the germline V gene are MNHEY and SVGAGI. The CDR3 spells CASSYGRGGYEQYF. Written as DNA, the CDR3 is TGTGCCAGCAGTTACGGCAGGGGAGGTTACGAGCAGTACTTC.

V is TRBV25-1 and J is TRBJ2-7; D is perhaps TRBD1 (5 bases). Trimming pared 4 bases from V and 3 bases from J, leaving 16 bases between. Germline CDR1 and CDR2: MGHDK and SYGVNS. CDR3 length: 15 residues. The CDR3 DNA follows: TGTGCCAGCAGTGCTCCTGACAGTTACGGCTACGAGCAGTACTTC. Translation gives CASSAPDSYGYEQYF.

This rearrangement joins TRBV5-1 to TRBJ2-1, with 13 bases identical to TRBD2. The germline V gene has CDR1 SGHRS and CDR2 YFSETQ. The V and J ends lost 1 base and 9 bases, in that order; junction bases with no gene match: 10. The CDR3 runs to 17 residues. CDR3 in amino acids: CASSLYGGLAGVSEQFF. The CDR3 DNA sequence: TGCGCCAGCAGCTTGTACGGCGGACTAGCGGGAGTCAGTGAGCAGTTCTTC.

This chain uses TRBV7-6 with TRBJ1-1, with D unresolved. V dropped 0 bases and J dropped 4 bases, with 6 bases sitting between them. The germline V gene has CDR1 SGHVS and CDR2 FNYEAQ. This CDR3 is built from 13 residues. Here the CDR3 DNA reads TGTGCCAGCAGCTTAGCCGGGGTCACTGAAGCTTTCTTT. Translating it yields CASSLAGVTEAFF.

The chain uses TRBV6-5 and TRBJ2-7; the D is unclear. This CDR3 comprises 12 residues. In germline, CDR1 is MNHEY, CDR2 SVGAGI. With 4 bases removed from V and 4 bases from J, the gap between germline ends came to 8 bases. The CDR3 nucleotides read TGTGCCAGCAGTTCCGAGGCATACGAGCAGTACTTC. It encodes CASSSEAYEQYF.

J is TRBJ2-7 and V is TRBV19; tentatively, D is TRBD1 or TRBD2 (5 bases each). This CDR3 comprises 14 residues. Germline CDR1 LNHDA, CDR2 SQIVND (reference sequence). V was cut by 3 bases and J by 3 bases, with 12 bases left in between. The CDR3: CASSMGAGNYEQYF. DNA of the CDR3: TGTGCCAGTAGTATGGGAGCAGGGAACTACGAGCAGTACTTC. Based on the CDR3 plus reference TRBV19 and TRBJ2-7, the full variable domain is DGGITQSPKYLFRKEGQNVTLSCEQNLNHDAMYWYRQDPGQGLRLIYYSQIVNDFQKGDIAEGYSVSREKKESFPLTVTSAQKNPTAFYLCASSMGAGNYEQYFGPGTRLTVT.

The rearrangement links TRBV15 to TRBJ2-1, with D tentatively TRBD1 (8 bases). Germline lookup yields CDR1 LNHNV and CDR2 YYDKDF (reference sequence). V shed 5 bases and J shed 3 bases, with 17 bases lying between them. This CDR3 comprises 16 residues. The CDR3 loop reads CATSPTGDYLYNEQFF. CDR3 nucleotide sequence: TGTGCCACCAGCCCGACAGGGGACTACCTCTACAATGAGCAGTTCTTC.

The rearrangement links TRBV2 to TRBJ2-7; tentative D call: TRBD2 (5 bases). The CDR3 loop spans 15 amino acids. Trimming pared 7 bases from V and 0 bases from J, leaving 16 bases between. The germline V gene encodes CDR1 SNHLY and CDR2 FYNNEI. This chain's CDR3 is CASTESSASSYEQYF. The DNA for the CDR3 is TGTGCCAGCACCGAGAGTAGCGCAAGCTCCTACGAGCAGTACTTC.

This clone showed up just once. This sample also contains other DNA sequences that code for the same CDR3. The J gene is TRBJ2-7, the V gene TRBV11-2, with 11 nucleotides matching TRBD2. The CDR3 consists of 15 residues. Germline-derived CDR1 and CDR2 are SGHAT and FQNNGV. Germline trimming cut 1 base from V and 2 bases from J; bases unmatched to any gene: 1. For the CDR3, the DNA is TGTGCCAGCAGCTTAGGACTAGCGGGGACCTACGAGCAGTACTTC. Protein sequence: CASSLGLAGTYEQYF.

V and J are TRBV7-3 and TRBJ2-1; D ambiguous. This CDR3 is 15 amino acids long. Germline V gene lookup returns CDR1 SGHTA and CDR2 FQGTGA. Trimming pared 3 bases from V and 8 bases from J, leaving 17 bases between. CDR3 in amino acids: CASSFFGRYNDEQFF. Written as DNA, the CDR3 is TGTGCCAGCAGCTTTTTTGGGCGATATAACGATGAGCAGTTCTTC. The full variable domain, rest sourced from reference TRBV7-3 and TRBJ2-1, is GAGVSQTPSNKVTEKGKYVELRCDPISGHTALYWYRQSLGQGPEFLIYFQGTGAADDSGLPNDRFFAVRPEGSVSTLKIQRTERGDSAVYLCASSFFGRYNDEQFFGPGTRLTVL.

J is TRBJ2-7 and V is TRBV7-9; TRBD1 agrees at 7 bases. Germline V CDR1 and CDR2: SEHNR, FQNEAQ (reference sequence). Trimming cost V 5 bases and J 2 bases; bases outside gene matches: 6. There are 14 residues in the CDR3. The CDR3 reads CASSKAGGPYEQYF. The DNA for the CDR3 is TGTGCCAGCAGCAAGGCAGGGGGTCCCTACGAGCAGTACTTC.

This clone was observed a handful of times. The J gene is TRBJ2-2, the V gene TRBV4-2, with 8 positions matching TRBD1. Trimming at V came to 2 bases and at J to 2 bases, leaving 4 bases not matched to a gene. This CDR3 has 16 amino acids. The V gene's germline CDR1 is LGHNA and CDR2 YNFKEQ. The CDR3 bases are TGTGCCAGCAGCCAATTGGACAGGGCAAACACCGGGGAGCTGTTTTTT. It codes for CASSQLDRANTGELFF.

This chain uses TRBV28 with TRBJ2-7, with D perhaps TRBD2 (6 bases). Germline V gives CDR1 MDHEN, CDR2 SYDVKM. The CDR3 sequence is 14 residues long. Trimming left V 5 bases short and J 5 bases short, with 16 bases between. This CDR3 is CASSPPEGIDEQYF. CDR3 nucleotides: TGTGCCAGCAGTCCCCCGGAGGGGATAGACGAGCAGTACTTC.

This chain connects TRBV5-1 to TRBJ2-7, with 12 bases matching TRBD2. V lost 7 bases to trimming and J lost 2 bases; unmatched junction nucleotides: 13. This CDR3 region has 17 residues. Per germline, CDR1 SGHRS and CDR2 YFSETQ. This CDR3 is CASSGGLAGGPTYEQYF. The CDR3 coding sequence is TGCGCCAGCTCAGGGGGGCTAGCGGGAGGGCCGACCTACGAGCAGTACTTC.

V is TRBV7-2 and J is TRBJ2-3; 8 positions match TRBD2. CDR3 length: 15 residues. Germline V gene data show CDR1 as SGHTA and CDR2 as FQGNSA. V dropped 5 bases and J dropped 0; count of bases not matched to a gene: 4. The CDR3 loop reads CASSLLAVSTDTQYF. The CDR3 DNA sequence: TGTGCCAGCAGCCTACTAGCGGTTAGCACAGATACGCAGTATTTT.

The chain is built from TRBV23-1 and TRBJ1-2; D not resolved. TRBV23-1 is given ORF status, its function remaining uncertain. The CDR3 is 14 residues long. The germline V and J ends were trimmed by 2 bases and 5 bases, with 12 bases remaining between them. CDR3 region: CASSQPECRYGYTF. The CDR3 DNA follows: TGCGCCAGCAGTCAACCCGAGTGCAGATATGGCTACACCTTC.